This TCR beta chain was recovered during a study of blood T cell repertoires in COVID-19. Libraries were prepared by immunoSEQ multiplex PCR; TCRdb keeps only in-frame clonotypes and omits some of them. The sample has about 130,000 clones; 84% are singletons. The CDR3 runs 15 residues. Losses at the gene ends were 2 bases for V and 8 bases for J; bases not matched to a gene: 9. CDR1 and CDR2 from the germline V gene are SGHRS and YFSETQ. The chain uses TRBV5-1 and TRBJ2-1; 8 nucleotides agree with TRBD1. The receptor comes from a woman between 55 and 75 years old with acute or convalescent COVID-19. The source material was peripheral blood. CDR3 DNA sequence: TGCGCCAGCAGCTTCAGGACAGGGTCTTTCGATGAGCAGTTCTTC. It specifies CASSFRTGSFDEQFF.